This is a list of T cell receptor beta chains from one sample in a study of control samples from healthy donors and cancer patients. The assay was immunoSEQ multiplex PCR, and TCRdb's table has in-frame clones only and misses some. The sample yields 150,000 or so clones, about 90% seen once. Sequencing was carried out using blood. All receptors derive from a man in his late teens or twenties in good health. Each CDR3 is given without its conserved first and last residue. Each record gives: D gene, V gene, CDR3 protein. D genes are given only for firm matches.

D gene: NA; V gene: TRBV6-2/TRBV6-3; CDR3 protein: ASSYEVWGSYEQY
D gene: NA; V gene: TRBV28; CDR3 protein: ASSLRRLNTGELF
D gene: NA; V gene: TRBV30; CDR3 protein: AWSVGQNTDTQY
D gene: NA; V gene: TRBV3-1/TRBV3-2; CDR3 protein: ASSQEATLGETQY
D gene: TRBD1; V gene: TRBV19; CDR3 protein: ASSTYGQGGRDEQF
D gene: NA; V gene: TRBV14; CDR3 protein: ASSQVRSEAF
D gene: NA; V gene: TRBV7-2; CDR3 protein: ASSFLETQY
D gene: NA; V gene: TRBV19; CDR3 protein: ASSAQSVDQPQH
D gene: NA; V gene: TRBV9; CDR3 protein: ASSIRTDPSYNEQF
D gene: TRBD2; V gene: TRBV3-1/TRBV3-2; CDR3 protein: ASSQDNSGAPQETQY
D gene: NA; V gene: TRBV6-2/TRBV6-3; CDR3 protein: ASSLTRQQETQY
D gene: TRBD1; V gene: TRBV9; CDR3 protein: ASSVGDRAPQPQH
D gene: NA; V gene: TRBV10-3; CDR3 protein: AISESTNRPTN
D gene: TRBD1; V gene: TRBV6-4; CDR3 protein: ASSFRPTGGIGNEQF
D gene: TRBD1; V gene: TRBV7-2; CDR3 protein: ASTSDRVGTDTQY
D gene: NA; V gene: TRBV7-9; CDR3 protein: ASSLGRTTGTRGDTQY
D gene: TRBD1; V gene: TRBV6-5; CDR3 protein: ASSRTGEGGYT
D gene: NA; V gene: TRBV6-6; CDR3 protein: ASSYQGRTDTQY
D gene: NA; V gene: TRBV29-1; CDR3 protein: SVRTEALYGYT
D gene: TRBD1; V gene: TRBV19; CDR3 protein: ASRDRGDTGELF
D gene: NA; V gene: TRBV9; CDR3 protein: ASSVGSEATGELF
D gene: NA; V gene: TRBV3-1/TRBV3-2; CDR3 protein: ASSQDAAISYT
D gene: TRBD2; V gene: TRBV9; CDR3 protein: ASSVLASGGPNGNEQF
D gene: TRBD2; V gene: TRBV4-3; CDR3 protein: ASSQNSGGADNEQF
D gene: TRBD1; V gene: TRBV18; CDR3 protein: ASSLRDRSRTDTEAF
D gene: NA; V gene: TRBV9; CDR3 protein: ASSVAVERGNTIY
D gene: NA; V gene: TRBV2; CDR3 protein: ASQGHGNQPQH
D gene: NA; V gene: TRBV7-3; CDR3 protein: ASSLKGTSYEQY
D gene: NA; V gene: TRBV5-1; CDR3 protein: ASSATQGNYEQY
D gene: NA; V gene: TRBV6-5; CDR3 protein: ASSPTGFSGNTIY
D gene: NA; V gene: TRBV14; CDR3 protein: ASSQEPVGRMNTEAF
D gene: NA; V gene: TRBV3-1/TRBV3-2; CDR3 protein: ASSHGHTWGNYGYT
D gene: TRBD2; V gene: TRBV5-6; CDR3 protein: ASSQASGGPEQF
D gene: NA; V gene: TRBV2; CDR3 protein: ASSDRGLNTEAF
D gene: NA; V gene: TRBV12-5; CDR3 protein: ASGSGLRETQY
D gene: NA; V gene: TRBV6-1; CDR3 protein: ASSEGTGGTEAF
D gene: TRBD1; V gene: TRBV2; CDR3 protein: ASTGGGGNYGYT
D gene: TRBD1; V gene: TRBV3-1/TRBV3-2; CDR3 protein: ASSPHRDRDEDYGYT
D gene: NA; V gene: TRBV7-2; CDR3 protein: ASSATRSETQY
D gene: NA; V gene: TRBV7-2; CDR3 protein: ASSWGQGGSEAF
D gene: TRBD2; V gene: TRBV5-1; CDR3 protein: ASSLGGGATDTQY
D gene: NA; V gene: TRBV6-2/TRBV6-3; CDR3 protein: ASSYPPPNSPLH
D gene: NA; V gene: TRBV12-5; CDR3 protein: ASGQGTGNTIY